This T cell receptor (beta chain) was identified during a study of OX40 agonist ivuxolimab in advanced cancers. Some background on the complete study: Ivuxolimab was a fully human IgG2 agonistic monoclonal antibody targeting the costimulatory receptor OX40 (CD134). Intravenous ivuxolimab was administered to patients every 2 weeks at six dose levels: 0.01, 0.1, 0.3, 1.5, 3 and 10 mg/kg. Peripheral TCRbeta sequencing aimed to test whether ivuxolimab altered TCR sequence diversity and caused clonal T-cell expansion. The paper reports the monotherapy dose-escalation portion (N of about 52 patients) of the phase I ivuxolimab trial. Prior anti-PD-1, anti-PD-L1 or anti-CTLA-4 therapy was permitted, and checkpoint inhibitors had been received by around 40% of dose-escalation patients. Of the approximately 50 patients in dose escalation, about 20 had hepatocellular carcinoma, some 15 had melanoma, 9 had renal cell carcinoma and 9 had head and neck cancer. Partial responses were achieved by three dose-escalation patients, of whom one had hepatocellular carcinoma and two had cutaneous melanoma. The dose-escalation cohort was about 83% male with a mean age of roughly 60 years, ranging from about 20 to 80. Summary of the overall study and its limitations: At doses from 0.1 to 3.0 mg/kg, clonal expansion was seen in both CD4+ and CD8+ blood T cells between baseline and week 6. Low levels of normalized T-cell clonal expansion were also seen in some patients who did not respond. In partial responders in the 0.1-3.0 mg/kg groups, normalized peripheral clonal expansion was found to be among the lowest, especially among CD8+ T cells. Which antigens the clonally expanded peripheral T cells were specific for was not determined. After ivuxolimab, more expanded clones were found on average in CD8+ T cells than in CD4+ T cells.

With respect to this clone: Its specific antigen is unknown. Per-nucleotide qualities are absent, and no much larger clonotype sits a single base away.

Taken from cysteine to phenylalanine, the CDR3 has 13 residues. The DNA shown is the 39-base CDR3, in frame from base 1. The germline V gene (reference sequence) yields LNHDA for CDR1 and SQIVND for CDR2. V and J lose 3 bases and 5 bases, and a span of 8 bases separates them. The trial excluded patients who had a history of autoimmune disease or were on systemic immunosuppression. Peripheral blood for TCR sequencing was collected from all dose cohorts at baseline, on cycle 4 day 1, and on cycle 7 day 1. Samples came from an open-label, multicenter, first-in-human phase I dose-escalation trial of ivuxolimab. Adults with locally advanced or metastatic head and neck squamous cell, hepatocellular, melanoma or renal cell carcinoma were enrolled in the trial. Before TCR sequencing, CD4+ T cells and CD8+ T cells from peripheral blood were sorted into separate populations. For sequencing of the TCRbeta CDR3 region, genomic DNA was extracted from the sorted cells. The immunoSEQ Assay was used for sequencing of TCRbeta CDR3 regions. TCRdb re-hosts the immuneACCESS table, in-frame sequences only. Its copies lack some clones; in the studies checked, an unresolved V gene accounts for under half of them, and the cause for the rest is not known. The sample includes about 55,000 clones, with 80% to 90% observed a single time. Jointly, the top ten make up 10% to 15% of the sample.

The sequence derives from an adult with an advanced solid tumor such as melanoma, head and neck, liver or kidney cancer. The specimen comprised CD4+ or CD8+ T cells sorted from blood, sampled in a trial of the OX40 agonist ivuxolimab. This receptor chain uses TRBV19 and TRBJ2-1; confidence is insufficient to name the D gene. DNA sequence: TGTGCCAGTAGTATTAACCCCCACAATGAGCAGTTCTTC. Its translation reads: CASSINPHNEQFF.